These T cell receptor beta chains were read from a single sample in a study of blood T cell repertoires in COVID-19. Libraries were prepared by immunoSEQ multiplex PCR; TCRdb keeps only in-frame clonotypes and omits some of them. The repertoire consists of more than 95,000 clones, with over 75% occurring once and the leading ten covering roughly 4.5%. Sample: peripheral blood. The receptors come from a man aged 50-60 years with acute or convalescent COVID-19. Each CDR3 is given with its conserved first and last residue. A D gene is named only where the DNA matches it firmly. Part of the rows lack a size; the others show once, few, many or a class for expanded clones.

CASSLALAGNTEAFF TGTGCCAGCAGCTTAGCGTTGGCGGGGAACACTGAAGCTTTCTTT TRBJ1-1 TRBV11-1 . .
CASSLLGGLNTEAFF TGTGCCAGCAGCTTATTGGGGGGACTGAACACTGAAGCTTTCTTT TRBJ1-1 TRBV11-2 . .
CASSSLTASRGYGYTF TGTGCCAGCAGTTCCCTGACCGCATCTCGGGGATATGGCTACACCTTC TRBJ1-2 TRBV28 few .
CASSSTALSNQPQHF TGCGCCAGCAGCTCGACAGCTCTTAGCAATCAGCCCCAGCATTTT TRBJ1-5 TRBV5-1 . .
CSASSPGGRVNEQFF TGCAGTGCTAGTTCTCCTGGCGGGAGGGTGAATGAGCAGTTCTTC TRBJ2-1 TRBV20-1 . TRBD2
CASSSGGDLNYGYTF TGTGCCAGCAGCTCAGGGGGCGACCTCAACTATGGCTACACCTTC TRBJ1-2 TRBV7-6 once TRBD1
CASSLVAGTYQETQYF TGTGCCAGCAGCTTAGTAGCGGGGACATACCAAGAGACCCAGTACTTC TRBJ2-5 TRBV7-9 . TRBD2
CASSPLAAGQGTDTQYF TGTGCCAGCTCACCCCTCGCGGCGGGACAGGGGACAGATACGCAGTATTTT TRBJ2-3 TRBV18 . TRBD1
CASSLGTATNEKLFF TGTGCCAGCAGCTTAGGGACAGCAACTAATGAAAAACTGTTTTTT TRBJ1-4 TRBV7-9 . .
CASSPYDSGSLETQYF TGCGCCAGCAGCCCCTACGACAGCGGGAGCCTGGAGACCCAGTACTTC TRBJ2-5 TRBV5-1 . TRBD2
CSWGRDSQETQYF TGCAGCTGGGGGCGGGACAGCCAAGAGACCCAGTACTTC TRBJ2-5 TRBV29-1 . .
CSAPEETQYF TGCAGTGCCCCCGAAGAGACCCAGTACTTC TRBJ2-5 TRBV20-1 . .
CASRPDLNTEAFF TGTGCCAGCAGGCCGGACTTGAACACTGAAGCTTTCTTT TRBJ1-1 TRBV6-5 . .
CASRADSFNYGYTF TGTGCCAGCAGGGCGGATTCCTTTAACTATGGCTACACCTTC TRBJ1-2 TRBV2 . .
CASSLARGYNSPLHF TGTGCCAGCAGCCTCGCCAGGGGATACAATTCACCCCTCCACTTT TRBJ1-6 TRBV11-2 . .
CASKIQGGPYEQYF TGTGCCAGTAAAATTCAGGGGGGACCCTACGAGCAGTACTTC TRBJ2-7 TRBV11-2 . .
CASSQKGGTIPHF TGTGCCAGCAGCCAAAAGGGAGGGACAATCCCACACTTC TRBJ2-5 TRBV3-1/TRBV3-2 . .
CASRPGESEQFF TGTGCCAGTAGGCCCGGGGAAAGTGAGCAGTTCTTC TRBJ2-1 TRBV19 once .
CASSERRQENTGELFF TGCGCCAGCAGTGAGAGAAGACAGGAGAACACCGGGGAGCTGTTTTTT TRBJ2-2 TRBV10-1 . .
CASSVGGQAGNTIYF TGTGCCAGCAGCGTAGGGGGACAGGCCGGAAACACCATATATTTT TRBJ1-3 TRBV9 . TRBD1
CASSPGRLRGGGEQFF TGTGCCAGCAGCCCGGGACGGTTGCGGGGGGGCGGTGAGCAGTTCTTC TRBJ2-1 TRBV7-9 . TRBD2
CASSLDRGRPVAPGANVLTF TGTGCCAGCAGTTTAGATAGGGGCCGCCCCGTCGCCCCTGGGGCCAACGTCCTGACTTTC TRBJ2-6 TRBV27 . .
CASSLTGVYGYTF TGTGCCAGCAGTTTAACAGGGGTCTATGGCTACACCTTC TRBJ1-2 TRBV27 . TRBD1
CASSPGLAGVYEQYF TGTGCCAGCTCACCCGGACTAGCGGGGGTGTACGAGCAGTACTTC TRBJ2-7 TRBV18 . TRBD2
CASSLTDYNEQFF TGTGCCAGCAGCCTTACAGATTACAATGAGCAGTTCTTC TRBJ2-1 TRBV6-5 few .
CASKDRSESYEQYF TGCGCCAGCAAAGATCGTTCAGAATCCTACGAGCAGTACTTC TRBJ2-7 TRBV10-2 . .
CATSDAALAGGGNEQFF TGTGCCACCAGTGACGCCGCACTAGCGGGAGGCGGGAATGAGCAGTTCTTC TRBJ2-1 TRBV24-1 . TRBD2
CASSHYSNQPQHF TGTGCCAGCAGCCACTATAGCAATCAGCCCCAGCATTTT TRBJ1-5 TRBV11-2 . .